Included here is one TCR beta chain sequence, with context. Its antigen target is currently unknown. No base quality information exists; no much larger clone differs at one position. Ficoll-Paque density gradient centrifugation was used to isolate PBMCs. The data were obtained in a study of T-cell memory formation after mild COVID-19 (dated by TCRdb to the early 2020s). Broadly, across the study: Most TCR sequence clusters were specific to one of the two donors. T-cell clones expanding and contracting after mild COVID-19 in a couple of donors were tracked by longitudinal TCRalpha and TCRbeta repertoire sequencing. Two young, previously healthy adult volunteers made up the cohort, one male and one female.

Germline trimming amounts to 5 bases on V and 2 bases on J, with 8 as the count of junction bases outside the gene matches. Inclusive of the bounding cysteine and phenylalanine, the CDR3 is 15 residues long. Solely the CDR3 DNA is kept, with 45 bases framed from the first base. Per the germline V gene, SGHVS is the CDR1 and FNYEAQ is the CDR2. The reads were generated on an Illumina NovaSeq 6000. cDNA libraries for TCRalpha and TCRbeta were prepared by 5'RACE using constant-segment primers, with sample barcodes and unique molecular identifiers added. RNA was extracted from every sample with Trizol reagent. Amplification of the libraries took two PCR steps, and the second step added a second sample barcode plus Illumina TruSeq adapters. Sequencing of the libraries was done on an Illumina NovaSeq, producing 2 x 150 bp paired-end reads. The authors' analysis ran thus. With migec v1.2.7, reads were demultiplexed and then collapsed into UMI-guided consensus sequences. Using mixcr v2.1.11, UMI consensuses were aligned to TRA and TRB V and J templates and then assembled into clonotypes. A clonotype was counted as expanded or contracted only if both edgeR and NoisET called the change significant, with noise models trained on biological replicates. edgeR calls used a false discovery rate-adjusted p below 0.01 and a log2 fold-change threshold of 1. As an exploratory analysis of dynamics, max-normalized trajectories of the 1000 most abundant clonotypes were examined by PCA with hierarchical clustering. Separately sequenced CD4+ and CD8+ repertoires were used to assign a CD4 or CD8 phenotype to each responding clone. TCRdb ran its own pipeline on the public reads, namely fastp trimming at Q25 and MiXCR clone calling, and kept in-frame beta chains. Rows are unified per CDR3 protein, each entry keeping the most common DNA and genes. These V and J calls originate from TCRdb's pipeline instead of the authors' own analysis. Present in this sample are a few hundred thousand distinct CDR3 sequences, about 16% of which were seen just once. The top ten hold around 22% of the sample.

General findings and caveats noted by the study authors: The study covered only a couple of mild cases, and larger cohorts including severe cases with pre-infection samples were considered necessary. Contracting CD4+ clones turned up mainly in the CM and EM memory subsets, whereas EMRA was where CD8+ clones were enriched. Balanced CD4/CD8 phenotypes were observed for clones contracting from day 15 to 85, whereas a bias towards CD4+ was observed for a second wave of clones expanding from day 15 to 37. The second-wave clones that peaked on day 37 were not confirmed to be SARS-CoV-2 specific. Some responding clones were found in pre-infection memory, which suggests that pre-existing cross-reactive memory T cells took part in the SARS-CoV-2 response.

The sample was PBMCs or a T cell subset sorted from them (not recorded which). This receptor was obtained from a man younger than 30 who had mild COVID-19 (a few samples of this study predate the infection). The sample titles of this study are shuffled in the database, so cell type and time point are left out; the donor was told from shared clones. The rearrangement joined TRBV7-6 to TRBJ2-7, with 8 middle bases fitting TRBD1. The nucleotide sequence is TGTGCCAGCAGCCCCCGGACAGGGAGGACCTACGAGCAGTACTTC. The resulting protein is CASSPRTGRTYEQYF.